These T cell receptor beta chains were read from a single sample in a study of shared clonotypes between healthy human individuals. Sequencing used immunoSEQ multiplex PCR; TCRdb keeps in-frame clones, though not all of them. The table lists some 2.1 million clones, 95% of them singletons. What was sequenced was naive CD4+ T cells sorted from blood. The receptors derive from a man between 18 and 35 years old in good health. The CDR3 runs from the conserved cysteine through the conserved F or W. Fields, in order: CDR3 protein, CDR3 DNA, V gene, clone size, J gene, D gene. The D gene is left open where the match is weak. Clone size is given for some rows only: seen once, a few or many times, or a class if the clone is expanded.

CASSARTGGNEKLFF | TGTGCCAGCAGTGCTCGGACAGGGGGGAATGAAAAACTGTTTTTT | TRBV25-1 | - | TRBJ1-4 | TRBD1
CASTLRGGEKYEQYF | TGTGCCAGCACCCTCCGCGGGGGGGAAAAATACGAGCAGTACTTC | TRBV6-5 | - | TRBJ2-7 | TRBD2
CASSEARPGGGDTQYF | TGTGCCAGCAGTGAAGCACGGCCAGGGGGCGGTGATACGCAGTATTTT | TRBV2 | - | TRBJ2-3 | TRBD1
CASSSRAGVNEQFF | TGCGCCAGCAGCTCGCGAGCGGGGGTCAATGAGCAGTTCTTC | TRBV5-1 | - | TRBJ2-1 | TRBD2
CASSLGRKETQYF | TGTGCCAGCAGCTTGGGGCGGAAAGAGACCCAGTACTTC | TRBV5-4 | - | TRBJ2-5 | -
CASSEGSGDLAKNIQYF | TGTGCCAGCAGTGAAGGTAGCGGGGATCTAGCCAAAAACATTCAGTACTTC | TRBV6-1 | - | TRBJ2-4 | TRBD2
CASSKTGDLDQPQHF | TGCGCCAGCAGCAAAACCGGGGACCTGGATCAGCCCCAGCATTTT | TRBV5-1 | once | TRBJ1-5 | -
CASRTQTGSGEKLFF | TGTGCCAGCAGGACCCAAACAGGTTCGGGAGAAAAACTGTTTTTT | TRBV6-5 | - | TRBJ1-4 | -
CASSLSDTDTQYF | TGCGCCAGCAGCCTCAGTGACACAGATACGCAGTATTTT | TRBV5-1 | - | TRBJ2-3 | -
CASSQSESTGIIYEQYF | TGCGCCAGCAGCCAATCAGAGTCTACAGGGATAATATACGAGCAGTACTTC | TRBV4-1 | - | TRBJ2-7 | -
CASSRDSTYEQYF | TGTGCCAGCAGCCGGGACAGCACGTACGAGCAGTACTTC | TRBV9 | - | TRBJ2-7 | TRBD1
CASSTTGVNTEAFF | TGTGCCAGTAGTACGACGGGGGTGAACACTGAAGCTTTCTTT | TRBV19 | - | TRBJ1-1 | -
CASSIQGNEQFF | TGTGCCAGCAGCATTCAGGGGAATGAGCAGTTCTTC | TRBV11-3 | - | TRBJ2-1 | -
CASSLSGAYSTDTQYF | TGTGCCAGCTCACTTAGCGGGGCATATTCCACAGATACGCAGTATTTT | TRBV18 | - | TRBJ2-3 | TRBD2
CAWSVVSGGYNEQFF | TGTGCCTGGAGTGTAGTATCGGGGGGGTACAATGAGCAGTTCTTC | TRBV30 | once | TRBJ2-1 | TRBD2
CASSVEGRLGYEQYF | TGTGCCAGCAGCGTAGAGGGGAGACTCGGCTACGAGCAGTACTTC | TRBV9 | - | TRBJ2-7 | -
CASSSYQLGGNQPQHF | TGTGCCAGCAGTTCCTACCAATTGGGTGGGAATCAGCCCCAGCATTTT | TRBV27 | once | TRBJ1-5 | -
CASSFGQETQYF | TGTGCCAGCAGCTTTGGACAAGAGACCCAGTACTTC | TRBV5-4 | few | TRBJ2-5 | -
CASRDRGFNYGYTF | TGTGCCAGCAGGGACAGGGGTTTTAACTATGGCTACACCTTC | TRBV5-4 | - | TRBJ1-2 | TRBD1
CASSSDWNTEAFF | TGTGCCAGCAGCTCTGATTGGAACACTGAAGCTTTCTTT | TRBV5-4 | - | TRBJ1-1 | -
CASSLAGTSLLTDTQYF | TGTGCCAGCAGCTTAGCGGGGACTAGCCTCTTGACAGATACGCAGTATTTT | TRBV7-2 | - | TRBJ2-3 | TRBD2
CASRRRDSLILFF | TGTGCCAGCAGGCGTCGGGACTCGCTTATTCTGTTTTTT | TRBV27 | - | TRBJ1-4 | -
CASTWTGGLNQPQHF | TGTGCCAGCACCTGGACAGGGGGACTAAATCAGCCCCAGCATTTT | TRBV6-1 | - | TRBJ1-5 | TRBD1
CASSYKFWGQTEAFF | TGTGCCAGCAGTTACAAGTTTTGGGGGCAGACTGAAGCTTTCTTT | TRBV6-5 | - | TRBJ1-1 | -
CASSRAGTNYGYTF | TGTGCCAGCAGTCGTGCAGGGACTAACTATGGCTACACCTTC | TRBV6-5 | - | TRBJ1-2 | -
CAVRKGQGYGYTF | TGTGCCGTCCGAAAAGGACAGGGATATGGCTACACCTTC | TRBV10-3 | once | TRBJ1-2 | TRBD1
CASSAGDGTDTQYF | TGCGCCAGCAGCGCAGGGGATGGCACAGATACGCAGTATTTT | TRBV5-1 | - | TRBJ2-3 | -
CASSVTEFYGYTF | TGTGCCAGCAGTGTAACAGAATTCTATGGCTACACCTTC | TRBV25-1 | - | TRBJ1-2 | -
CASSLVVGSSYNEQFF | TGTGCCAGCAGCTTAGTTGTCGGAAGCTCCTACAATGAGCAGTTCTTC | TRBV7-9 | - | TRBJ2-1 | -
CASSLRVAGIYEQYF | TGTGCCAGCAGCCTGCGGGTAGCGGGAATCTACGAGCAGTACTTC | TRBV9 | - | TRBJ2-7 | TRBD2
CASSAEAANTEAFF | TGTGCCAGCAGCGCGGAGGCAGCGAACACTGAAGCTTTCTTT | TRBV5-4 | - | TRBJ1-1 | -
CASSIEYPGTGGSGYTF | TGTGCCAGCAGCATTGAATATCCCGGGACAGGGGGTTCTGGCTACACCTTC | TRBV2 | - | TRBJ1-2 | TRBD1
CASSSRDRVKAFF | TGTGCCAGCAGCTCCCGGGACAGGGTTAAAGCTTTCTTT | TRBV7-9 | - | TRBJ1-1 | TRBD1
CASSLDGVSSETQYF | TGTGCTAGCAGCTTAGACGGCGTGTCATCAGAGACCCAGTACTTC | TRBV7-7 | - | TRBJ2-5 | -
CASSLARLAGGETQYF | TGTGCCAGCAGCTTAGCGCGACTAGCGGGAGGAGAGACCCAGTACTTC | TRBV7-6 | - | TRBJ2-5 | TRBD2
CAWRDSLATEAFF | TGTGCCTGGCGGGACAGCTTGGCCACTGAAGCTTTCTTT | TRBV30 | - | TRBJ1-1 | TRBD1
CASSPDSTGQFYGYTF | TGCGCCAGCAGCCCAGACTCAACGGGACAGTTCTATGGCTACACCTTC | TRBV5-1 | - | TRBJ1-2 | TRBD1
CAWGRDSEAFF | TGTGCCTGGGGCCGGGACAGTGAAGCTTTCTTT | TRBV30 | - | TRBJ1-1 | TRBD1